One TCR beta chain is described in this entry. Its antigen is still unknown. This sample is part of a study of T cells in tuberculosis. General study findings and limits: The TCR-beta difference was not significant; alpha differences partly reflected length. Active tuberculosis alpha repertoires lay closer to GMM-specific TCRs than controls'.

V shed 7 bases and J shed 0 bases, with 19 bases lying between them. The CDR3 has 17 amino acids. Germline assignment: CDR1 SNHLY and CDR2 FYNNEI. Sequenced by immunoSEQ multiplex PCR; TCRdb stores in-frame clones only, minus some. The table lists 28,000 or so clones, around 89% of them singletons. Input material: PBMCs. The TCR was taken from a donor between 10 and 29 years old with latent tuberculosis or without tuberculosis infection. The chain combines TRBV2 with TRBJ1-3; D not resolved. The CDR3 coding sequence is TGTGCCAGCATGCGCCGCGGCACCCGTCTCTCTGGAAACACCATATATTTT. Protein: CASMRRGTRLSGNTIYF.